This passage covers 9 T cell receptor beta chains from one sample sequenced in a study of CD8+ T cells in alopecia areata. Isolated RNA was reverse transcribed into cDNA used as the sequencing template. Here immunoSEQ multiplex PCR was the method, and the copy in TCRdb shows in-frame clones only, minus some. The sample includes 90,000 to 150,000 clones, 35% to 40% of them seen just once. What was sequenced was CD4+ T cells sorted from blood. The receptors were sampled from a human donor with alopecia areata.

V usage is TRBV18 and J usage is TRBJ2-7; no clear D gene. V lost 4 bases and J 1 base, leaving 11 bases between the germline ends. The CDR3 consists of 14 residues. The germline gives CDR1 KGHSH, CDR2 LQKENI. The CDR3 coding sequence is TGTGCCAGCTCACTAATGGACGGATCCTACGAGCAGTACTTC. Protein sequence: CASSLMDGSYEQYF.

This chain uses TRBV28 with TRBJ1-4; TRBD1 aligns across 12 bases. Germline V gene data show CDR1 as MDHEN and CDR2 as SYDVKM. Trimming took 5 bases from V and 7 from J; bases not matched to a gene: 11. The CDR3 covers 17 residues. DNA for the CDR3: TGTGCCAGCAGTCTATCGGGACAGGGGGCTTTAGGTGAAAAACTGTTTTTT. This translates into CASSLSGQGALGEKLFF.

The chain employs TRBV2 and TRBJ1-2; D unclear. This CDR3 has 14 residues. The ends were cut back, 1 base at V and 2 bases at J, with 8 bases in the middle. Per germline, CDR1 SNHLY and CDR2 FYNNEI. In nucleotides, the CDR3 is TGTGCCAGCAGTGAAGACCGGGCAAACTATGGCTACACCTTC. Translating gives CASSEDRANYGYTF.

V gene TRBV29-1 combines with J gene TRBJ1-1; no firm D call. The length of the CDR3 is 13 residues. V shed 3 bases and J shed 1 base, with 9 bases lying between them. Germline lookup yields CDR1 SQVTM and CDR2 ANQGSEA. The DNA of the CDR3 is TGCAGCGTTGATAAGGGCAAGAACACTGAAGCTTTCTTT. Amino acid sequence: CSVDKGKNTEAFF.

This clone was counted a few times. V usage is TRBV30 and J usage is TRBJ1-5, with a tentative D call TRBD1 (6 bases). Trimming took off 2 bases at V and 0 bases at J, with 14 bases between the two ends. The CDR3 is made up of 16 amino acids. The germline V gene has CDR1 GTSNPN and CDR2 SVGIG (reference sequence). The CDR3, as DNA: TGTGCCTGGAGTTATAAGGGGGGGTATAGCAATCAGCCCCAGCATTTT. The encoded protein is CAWSYKGGYSNQPQHF.

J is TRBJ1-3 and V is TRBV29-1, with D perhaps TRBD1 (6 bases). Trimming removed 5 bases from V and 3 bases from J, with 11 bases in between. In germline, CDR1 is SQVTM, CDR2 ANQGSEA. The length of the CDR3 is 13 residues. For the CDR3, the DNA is TGCAGCGTTTTTACAGGGAATGGAAACACCATATATTTT. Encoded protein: CSVFTGNGNTIYF.

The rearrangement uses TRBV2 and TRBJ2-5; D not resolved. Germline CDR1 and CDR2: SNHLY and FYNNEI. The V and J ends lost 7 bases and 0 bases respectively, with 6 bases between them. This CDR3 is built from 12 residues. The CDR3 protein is CASKVNQETQYF. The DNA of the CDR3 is TGTGCCAGCAAGGTGAACCAAGAGACCCAGTACTTC.

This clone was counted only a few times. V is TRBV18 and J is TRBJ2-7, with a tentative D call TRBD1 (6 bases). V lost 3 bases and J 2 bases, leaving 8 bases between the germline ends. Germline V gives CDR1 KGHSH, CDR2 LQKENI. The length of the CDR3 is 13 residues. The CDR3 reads CASSPGAPYEQYF. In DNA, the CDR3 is TGTGCCAGCTCACCGGGGGCCCCCTACGAGCAGTACTTC.

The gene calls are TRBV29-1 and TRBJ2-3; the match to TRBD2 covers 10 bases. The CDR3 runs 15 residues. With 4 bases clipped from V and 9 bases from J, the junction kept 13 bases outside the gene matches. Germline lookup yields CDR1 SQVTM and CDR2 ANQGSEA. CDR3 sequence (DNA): TGCAGCGTTGGACCTCCTAGCGGGGGTACAAGGACGCAGTATTTT. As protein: CSVGPPSGGTRTQYF.